The source of this TCR beta chain is a study of T cell clusters in autoimmune cytopenias. Study overall: The median distinct TRB clonotype count was 2,000 to 3,000 per sample, from a median about 54,000 reads.

One tube held mixed TRB-A and TRB-B primer pools for touch-down PCR. After re-calling the multiplex PCR reads, TCRdb lists one entry per CDR3 protein, DNA absent. The record lists 4,000 or so distinct CDR3 sequences, of which the ten most abundant hold around 66%. This CDR3 comprises 16 residues. Germline loops: CDR1 SNHLY, CDR2 FYNNEI. Each sample's input was 250 ng genomic DNA, 35,000 to 40,000 genome equivalents. The same specimen was also included in a second study, on T cell repertoires in aging, cancer and after chemotherapy.

V is TRBV2 and J is TRBJ1-4; checking the TCRdb D call of TRBD1 is not possible without DNA. This clonotype was obtained from a human donor with an autoimmune cytopenia or autoimmune hepatitis (not recorded which). What was sequenced was peripheral blood. The CDR3 is CASSEVGGGLSEKLFF.